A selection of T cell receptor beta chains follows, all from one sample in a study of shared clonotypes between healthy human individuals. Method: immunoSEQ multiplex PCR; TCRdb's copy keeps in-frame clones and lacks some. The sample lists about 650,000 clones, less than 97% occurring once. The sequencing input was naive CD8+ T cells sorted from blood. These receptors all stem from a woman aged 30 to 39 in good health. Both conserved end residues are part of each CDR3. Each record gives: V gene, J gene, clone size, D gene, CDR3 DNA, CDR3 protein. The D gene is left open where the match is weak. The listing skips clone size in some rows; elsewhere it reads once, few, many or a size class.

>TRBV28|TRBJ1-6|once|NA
TGTGCCACCTCGACCCCGGGCCTCCTCCCCGTGAATTCACCCCTCCACTTT
CATSTPGLLPVNSPLHF
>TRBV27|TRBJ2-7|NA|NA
TGTGCCAGCAGCAGGAGGGGGTATTACGAGCAGTACTTC
CASSRRGYYEQYF
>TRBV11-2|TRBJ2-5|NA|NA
TGTGCCAGCAGCTTATCGATACAAGAGACCCAGTACTTC
CASSLSIQETQYF
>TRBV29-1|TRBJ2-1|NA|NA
TGCAGCGTGGTAGGGATCTACAATGAGCAGTTCTTC
CSVVGIYNEQFF
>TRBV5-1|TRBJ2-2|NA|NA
TGCGCCAGCAGCTTGTGGGGGGAGTACGATTGGAACACCGGGGAGCTGTTTTTT
CASSLWGEYDWNTGELFF
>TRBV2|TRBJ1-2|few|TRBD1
TGTGCCAGCAGAGGGACAGTGAACTATGGCTACACCTTC
CASRGTVNYGYTF
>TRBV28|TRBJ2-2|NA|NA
TGTGCCAGCAAGGGCACCCGCACCGGGGAGCTGTTTTTT
CASKGTRTGELFF
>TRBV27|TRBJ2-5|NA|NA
TGTGCCAGCAGTCTCTGGGATGGGGAAGAGCAGTACTTC
CASSLWDGEEQYF
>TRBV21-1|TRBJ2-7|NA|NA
TGTGCCAGCAGCCCAGGGCAAGACTTC
CASSPGQDF
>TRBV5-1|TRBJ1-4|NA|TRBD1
TGCGCCAGCAGCTTGACTCGGGACAGGGTGGATGAAAAACTGTTTTTT
CASSLTRDRVDEKLFF
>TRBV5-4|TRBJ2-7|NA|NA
TGTGCCAGCAGCTCAGATTACGAGCAGTACTTC
CASSSDYEQYF
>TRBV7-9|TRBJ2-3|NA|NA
TGTGCCTGTTGGCCGGGACTGGGGGACCGGGATACGCAGTATTTT
CACWPGLGDRDTQYF
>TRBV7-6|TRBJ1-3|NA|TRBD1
TGTGCCAGCAGCCTCCTGACAGGGGGCTCAAGCTCTGGAAACACCATATATTTT
CASSLLTGGSSSGNTIYF
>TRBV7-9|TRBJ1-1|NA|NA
TGTGCCAGCAGCTTAGGGTACACTGAAGCTTTCTTT
CASSLGYTEAFF
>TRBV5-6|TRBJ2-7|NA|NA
TGTGCCAGCAGCTTGCCCGGGGGCGACGAGCAGTACTTC
CASSLPGGDEQYF
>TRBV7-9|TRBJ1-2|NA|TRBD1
TGTGCCAGCAGCTTAGTAGGGGGCGATGGCTACACCTTC
CASSLVGGDGYTF
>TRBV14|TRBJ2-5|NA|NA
TGTGCCAGCAGCCAGAGGGGACATCTCTCCCCTAAAGAGACCCAGTACTTC
CASSQRGHLSPKETQYF
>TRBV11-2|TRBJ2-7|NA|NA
TGTGCCAGCAGCTTAGCGGTCAGCGCCTACGAGCAGTACTTC
CASSLAVSAYEQYF
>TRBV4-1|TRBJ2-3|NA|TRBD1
TGCGCCAGCAGCCACAGACAGGGGACCACAGATACGCAGTATTTT
CASSHRQGTTDTQYF
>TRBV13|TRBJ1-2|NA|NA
TGTGCCAGCAGCTTACAGGGAGATGGCTACACCTTC
CASSLQGDGYTF
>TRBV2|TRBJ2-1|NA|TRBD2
TGTGCCAGCAGCGAAACGGGGACTAGCGGGTCTAATGAGCAGTTCTTC
CASSETGTSGSNEQFF
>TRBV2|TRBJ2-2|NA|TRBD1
TGTGCCAGCAGTCACAGGGGGGAGAACACCGGGGAGCTGTTTTTT
CASSHRGENTGELFF
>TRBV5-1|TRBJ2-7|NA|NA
TGCGCCAGCCGAAGTGGGATCGGCTACGAGCAGTACTTC
CASRSGIGYEQYF
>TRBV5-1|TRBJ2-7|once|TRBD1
TGCGCCAGCAGCTGGGGACAGGGGTACGAGCAGTACTTC
CASSWGQGYEQYF
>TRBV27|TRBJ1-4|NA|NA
TGTGCCAGCAGTTTTTCCCGCTTTGCAACTAATGAAAAACTGTTTTTT
CASSFSRFATNEKLFF
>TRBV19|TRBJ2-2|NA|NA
TGTGCCAGTATGGCTTTGGAGTTCACCGGGGAGCTGTTTTTT
CASMALEFTGELFF
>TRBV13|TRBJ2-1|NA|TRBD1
TGTGCCAGCAGCTCAGATGGACAGGGGTACAATGAGCAGTTCTTC
CASSSDGQGYNEQFF
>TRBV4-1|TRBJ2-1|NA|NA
TGCGCCAGCAGCCAAGATATCGGGTCCTACAATGAGCAGTTCTTC
CASSQDIGSYNEQFF
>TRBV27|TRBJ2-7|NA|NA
TGTGCCAGCAGTCTAGCGAGCAGCTCCTACGAGCAGTACTTC
CASSLASSSYEQYF
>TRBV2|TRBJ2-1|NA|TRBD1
TGTGCCAGCAGATCTAGGACAGGGGTCACCGACACGGAGTTCTTC
CASRSRTGVTDTEFF
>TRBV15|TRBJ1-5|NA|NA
TGTGCCACCAGCAGAGATAACAGCCTAACCCAGCCCCAGCATTTT
CATSRDNSLTQPQHF
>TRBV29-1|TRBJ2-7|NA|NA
TGCAGCGTCGCCGAGAGCAGGGTTGACGAGCAGTACTTC
CSVAESRVDEQYF
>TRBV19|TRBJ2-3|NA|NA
TGTGCCAGTAGTACCCAGGATTCTAGCACAGATACGCAGTATTTT
CASSTQDSSTDTQYF
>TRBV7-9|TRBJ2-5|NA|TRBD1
TGTGCCAGCAGCGTAAGGACAGGGGGTTTAAGCCAGTACTTC
CASSVRTGGLSQYF
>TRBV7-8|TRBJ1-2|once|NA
TGTGCCAGCAGCTCGCAAGACAGGTTTAACTATGGCTACACCTTC
CASSSQDRFNYGYTF
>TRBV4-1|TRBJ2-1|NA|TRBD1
TGCGCCAGCAGCCTCCGGGACAGGGGGGATGAGCAGTTCTTC
CASSLRDRGDEQFF